This record concerns one TCR beta chain sequence. No antigen is known for it. Sampled blood was obtained at baseline, cycle 4 day 1, and cycle 7 day 1. Trimming pared 0 bases from V and 6 bases from J, leaving 14 bases between. Germline-derived CDR1 and CDR2 are MGHRA and YSYEKL. The CDR3 is made up of 16 amino acids. Method: immunoSEQ multiplex PCR; TCRdb's copy keeps in-frame clones and lacks some. The sample lists around 25,000 clones, about four fifths occurring once. The data derive from a study of OX40 agonist ivuxolimab in advanced cancers. Study as a whole: The eligibility criteria allowed prior anti-PD-1, anti-PD-L1 or anti-CTLA-4 therapy, and about 40% had some. Partial responses occurred in Three dose-escalation patients, one with hepatocellular carcinoma and two with cutaneous melanoma.

General study findings and limits: Dose levels from 0.1 to 3.0 mg/kg saw CD4+ and CD8+ blood T cells expand clonally by week 6.

The receptor's source is an adult with an advanced solid tumor such as melanoma, head and neck, liver or kidney cancer. The rearrangement joins TRBV4-1 to TRBJ1-4; possible D gene TRBD1, 5 bases. Sequenced here: CD4+ or CD8+ T cells sorted from blood, sampled in a trial of the OX40 agonist ivuxolimab. The CDR3 is CASSQETGSMYEKLFF. The CDR3 nucleotides read TGCGCCAGCAGCCAAGAAACAGGATCGATGTATGAAAAACTGTTTTTT.